The clone carrying this T cell receptor beta chain was picked up a small number of times. The antigen is undetermined. This specimen comes from a study of shared clonotypes between healthy human individuals. General observations from the study: Unshared clonotypes carried lower generation probabilities than those common to all four donors.

Using roughly 180 ng DNA, roughly 33,000 T cell genomes, the sorted-subset replicate PCRs were run. Sequencing used immunoSEQ multiplex PCR; TCRdb keeps in-frame clones, though not all of them. The table records 2,500,000 or so clones, around nine tenths of them present only once. Each of the donors was a healthy adult who was HIV-negative and had not had a recent acute infection or vaccination. CDR3 length: 17 amino acids. The chain couples TRBV21-1 to TRBJ1-2; the D call in the table, TRBD1, was not verified against the DNA. TRBV21-1 is a recognized pseudogene. Sequenced material: naive CD4+ T cells sorted from blood. Subset reported: CD45RA+ positively selected. The sequence was collected from a man younger than 30 in good health. The DNA for the CDR3 is TGTGCCAGCAGCAAATCCGGCTCTGGGTTAGGGGCCTATGGCTACACCTTC. Its protein is CASSKSGSGLGAYGYTF.